This T cell receptor (beta chain) was identified in a study of shared clonotypes between healthy human individuals. About this clone itself: Its target is unknown.

Regarding the study as a whole: Estimated clonotype richness was generally higher in naive than memory subsets.

Profiling relied on immunoSEQ multiplex PCR, and the TCRdb table lists in-frame clones only, not all of them. The sample holds approximately 1,500,000 clones, approximately 98% seen once. V gave up 1 base and J gave up 4 bases; unmatched junction bases: 7. Germline-derived CDR1 and CDR2 are SGHRS and YFSETQ. The CDR3 runs to 15 residues. Material: naive CD4+ T cells sorted from blood. The subset: CD45RA+ positively selected. This sequence originates from a man aged 30-40 years in good health. The chain carries TRBV5-1 and TRBJ2-5; 7 bases map to TRBD1. Written as DNA, the CDR3 is TGCGCCAGCAGCTTGACCCCGGGACAGTTAGAGACCCAGTACTTC. It specifies CASSLTPGQLETQYF.